A single sample is the source of the 7 T cell receptor beta chains below, sequenced in a study of CD8 T cells in ankylosing spondylitis. Study results and limitations: Among TCR beta sequences, a motif of eight highly homologous variants appeared characteristic of ankylosing spondylitis blood.

Their recognized antigens are unknown. From the 5' RACE reads, TCRdb called clonotypes with MiXCR, one entry per CDR3 protein. The sample lists around 890,000 distinct CDR3 sequences; about 10% were seen once. Sequenced input: blood, either unsorted or a sorted T cell fraction (not recorded which). All receptors derive from a male donor with ankylosing spondylitis.

The table lists this clonotype with many counts. The chain employs TRBV11-2 and TRBJ2-1; 7 bases are a match to TRBD2. V lost 2 bases to trimming and J lost 5 bases; unmatched junction nucleotides: 21. Germline V CDR1 and CDR2: SGHAT, FQNNGV. CDR3 size: 20 residues. The CDR3 coding sequence is TGTGCCAGCAGCTTAAGATTGGCGGGAGTTCCCTTTCTTCCCCACAATGAGCAGTTCTTC. The encoded protein is CASSLRLAGVPFLPHNEQFF.

In this sample, this clonotype turned up a few times. This chain joins TRBV11-1 and TRBJ1-1; D is possibly TRBD1 (6 bases). The CDR3 has 16 residues. In germline, CDR1 is SGHAT, CDR2 FQDESV (reference sequence). Trimming left V 3 bases short and J 1 base short, with 15 bases between. The CDR3 DNA reads as TGTGCCAGCAGCTTGGTCCCGGGACACCCGAACACTGAAGCTTTCTTT. This sequence encodes CASSLVPGHPNTEAFF.

The genes are TRBV18 and TRBJ2-7, with D unresolved. Germline V gives CDR1 KGHSH, CDR2 LQKENI. This CDR3 spans 13 amino acids. V dropped 6 bases and J dropped 5 bases, with 14 bases sitting between them. The CDR3 DNA sequence: TGTGCCAGCTCCGAACGGACCGATGACGAGCAGTACTTC. Translation gives CASSERTDDEQYF.

This clonotype was seen at least ten times. V usage is TRBV5-5 and J usage is TRBJ2-3; possible D gene TRBD1, 7 bases. This CDR3 has 15 amino acids. Trimming removed 3 bases from V and 7 bases from J, with 18 bases in between. Germline V lookup: CDR1 SGHKS, CDR2 YYEKEE (reference sequence). The CDR3 loop reads CASSSLKQGRNTQYF. DNA of the CDR3: TGTGCCAGCAGCTCTTTGAAACAGGGGAGGAATACGCAGTATTTT.

For the CDR3, the DNA is TGTGCCAGCAGCCCCCGAGGTAGGGCCCTAGCGGGCTACAATGAGCAGTTCTTC. This codes for CASSPRGRALAGYNEQFF. The chain couples TRBV28 to TRBJ2-1; 8 nucleotides line up with TRBD2. The V gene end was trimmed by 6 bases and the J gene end by 3 bases; junction bases not matched to a gene: 16. The CDR3 runs 18 residues. The germline gives CDR1 MDHEN, CDR2 SYDVKM.

A few counts support this clonotype. The chain couples TRBV12-3 or TRBV12-4 to TRBJ2-1; D possibly corresponds to TRBD2 (6 bases). The V gene lost 1 base and the J gene lost 5 bases, with 12 bases spanning the gap. This CDR3 region has 15 residues. The CDR3 spells CASSLGLVGNNEQFF. CDR3 bases: TGTGCCAGCAGTTTAGGACTAGTCGGTAACAATGAGCAGTTCTTC.

The sample holds many counts of this clonotype. The CDR3 DNA is TGTGCCAGCAGCCGTCCTACGGGACAGGGTTATTTT. Its translation: CASSRPTGQGYF. The chain has TRBV6-6 and TRBJ1-3; 9 positions match TRBD1. Losses at the gene ends were 6 bases for V and 16 bases for J; bases not matched to a gene: 10. CDR1 MNHNY and CDR2 SVGAGI come from the germline V gene (reference sequence). The CDR3 has 12 amino acids.